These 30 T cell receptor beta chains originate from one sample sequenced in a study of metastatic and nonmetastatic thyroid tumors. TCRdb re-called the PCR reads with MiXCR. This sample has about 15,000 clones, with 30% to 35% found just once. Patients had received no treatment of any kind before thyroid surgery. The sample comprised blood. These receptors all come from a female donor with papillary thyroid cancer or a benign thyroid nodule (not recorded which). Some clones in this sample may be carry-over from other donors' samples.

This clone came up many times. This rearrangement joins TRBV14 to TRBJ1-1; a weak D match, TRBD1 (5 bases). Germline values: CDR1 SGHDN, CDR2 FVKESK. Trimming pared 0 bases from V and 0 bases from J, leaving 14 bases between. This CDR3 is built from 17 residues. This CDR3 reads CASSQDSRGDLNTEAFF. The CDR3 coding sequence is TGTGCCAGCAGCCAAGATAGTCGGGGCGATTTGAACACTGAAGCTTTCTTT.

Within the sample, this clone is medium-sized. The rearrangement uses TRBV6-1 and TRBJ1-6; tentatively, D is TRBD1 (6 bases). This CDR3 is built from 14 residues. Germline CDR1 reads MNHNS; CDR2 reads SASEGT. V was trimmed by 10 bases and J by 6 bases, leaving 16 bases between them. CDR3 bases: TGTGCCACCCGCAGCGGGGGGCCTAATTCACCCCTCCACTTT. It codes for CATRSGGPNSPLHF.

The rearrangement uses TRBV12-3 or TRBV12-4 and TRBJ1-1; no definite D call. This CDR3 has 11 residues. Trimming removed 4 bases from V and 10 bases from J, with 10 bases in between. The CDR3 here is CASSSRRLAFF. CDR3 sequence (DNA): TGTGCCAGCAGTTCCCGCAGGCTAGCTTTCTTT.

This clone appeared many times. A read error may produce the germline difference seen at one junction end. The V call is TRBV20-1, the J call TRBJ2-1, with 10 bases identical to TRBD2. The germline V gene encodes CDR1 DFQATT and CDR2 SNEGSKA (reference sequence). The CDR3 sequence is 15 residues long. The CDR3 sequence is CSARDIRVGLAAPTF. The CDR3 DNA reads TGCAGTGCTAGAGATATAAGGGTAGGACTAGCGGCCCCCACCTTC.

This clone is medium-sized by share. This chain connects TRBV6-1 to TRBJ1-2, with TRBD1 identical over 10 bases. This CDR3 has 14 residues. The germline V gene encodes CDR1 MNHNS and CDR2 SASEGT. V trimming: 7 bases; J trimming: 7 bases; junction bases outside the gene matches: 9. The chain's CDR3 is CASTTGTGVGGYTF. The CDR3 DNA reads TGTGCCAGCACTACCGGGACAGGGGTTGGTGGCTACACCTTC.

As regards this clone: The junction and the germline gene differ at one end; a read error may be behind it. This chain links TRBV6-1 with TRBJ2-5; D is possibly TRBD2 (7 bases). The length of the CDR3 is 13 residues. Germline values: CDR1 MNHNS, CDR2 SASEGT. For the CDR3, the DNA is TGTGCCAGCAGGTCAGGGGAGGGGGAGAACCAGTACTTC. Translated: CASRSGEGENQYF.

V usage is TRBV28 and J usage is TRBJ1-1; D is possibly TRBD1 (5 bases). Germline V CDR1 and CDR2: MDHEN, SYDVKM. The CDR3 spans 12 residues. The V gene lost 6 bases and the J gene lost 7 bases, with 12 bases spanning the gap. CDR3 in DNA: TGTGCCAGCAGGGGACTGTACAATGAAGCTTTCTTT. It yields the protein CASRGLYNEAFF.

DNA for the CDR3: TGTGCCAGCTCACAAAACACGAACACCGGGGAGCTGTTTTTT. It is translated as CASSQNTNTGELFF. The rearrangement uses TRBV18 and TRBJ2-2; D ambiguous. This CDR3 comprises 14 residues. CDR1 is KGHSH and CDR2 is LQKENI in the germline V gene. Trimming took 4 bases from V and 0 from J, leaving 6 bases between them.

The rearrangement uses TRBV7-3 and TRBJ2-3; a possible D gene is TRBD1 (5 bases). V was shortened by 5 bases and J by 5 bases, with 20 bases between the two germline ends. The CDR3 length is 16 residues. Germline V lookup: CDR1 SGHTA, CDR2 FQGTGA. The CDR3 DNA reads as TGTGCCAGCAGCCCAACCCCGGTGGGGCGATTAGATACGCAGTATTTT. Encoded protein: CASSPTPVGRLDTQYF.

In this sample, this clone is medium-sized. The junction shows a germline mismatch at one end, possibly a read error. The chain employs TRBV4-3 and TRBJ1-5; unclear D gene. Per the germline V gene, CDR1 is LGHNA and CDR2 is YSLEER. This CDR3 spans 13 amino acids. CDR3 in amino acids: CASSQDSDQPQHF. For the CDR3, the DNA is TGCGCCAGCAGCCAAGATAGCGATCAGCCCCAGCATTTT.

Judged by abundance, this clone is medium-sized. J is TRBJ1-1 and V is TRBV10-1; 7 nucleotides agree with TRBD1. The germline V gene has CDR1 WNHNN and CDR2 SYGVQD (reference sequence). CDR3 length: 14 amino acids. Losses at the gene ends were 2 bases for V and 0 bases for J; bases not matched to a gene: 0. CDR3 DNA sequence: TGCGCCAGCAGTGAGACAGGGGTGAACACTGAAGCTTTCTTT. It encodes CASSETGVNTEAFF.

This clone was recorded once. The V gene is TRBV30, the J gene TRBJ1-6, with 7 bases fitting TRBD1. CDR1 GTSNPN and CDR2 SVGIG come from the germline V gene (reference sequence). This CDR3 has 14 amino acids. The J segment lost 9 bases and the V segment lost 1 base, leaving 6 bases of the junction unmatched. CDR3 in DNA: TGTGCCTGGAGTGCGGGACAGAGACTTTCACCCCTCCACTTT. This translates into CAWSAGQRLSPLHF.

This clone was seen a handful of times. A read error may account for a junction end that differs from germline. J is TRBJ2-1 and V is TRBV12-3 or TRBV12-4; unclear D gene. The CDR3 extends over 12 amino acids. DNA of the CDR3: TGCTCCAGCAGTTTAGCTCTCGATGAGCAGTTCTTC. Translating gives CSSSLALDEQFF.

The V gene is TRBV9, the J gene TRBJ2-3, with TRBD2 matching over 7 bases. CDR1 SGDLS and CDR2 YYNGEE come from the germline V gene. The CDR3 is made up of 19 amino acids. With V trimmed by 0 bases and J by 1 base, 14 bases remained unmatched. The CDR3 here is CASSVATRTRTYGTDTQYF. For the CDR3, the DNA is TGTGCCAGCAGCGTAGCTACCCGGACTAGGACCTATGGCACAGATACGCAGTATTTT.

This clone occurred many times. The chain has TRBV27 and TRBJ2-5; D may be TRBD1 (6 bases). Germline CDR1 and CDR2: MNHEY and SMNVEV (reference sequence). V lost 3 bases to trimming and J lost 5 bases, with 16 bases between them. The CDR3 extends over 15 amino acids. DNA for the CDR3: TGTGCCAGCAGTTTTGGACAGCTCTCCGGCGAGACCCAGTACTTC. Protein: CASSFGQLSGETQYF.

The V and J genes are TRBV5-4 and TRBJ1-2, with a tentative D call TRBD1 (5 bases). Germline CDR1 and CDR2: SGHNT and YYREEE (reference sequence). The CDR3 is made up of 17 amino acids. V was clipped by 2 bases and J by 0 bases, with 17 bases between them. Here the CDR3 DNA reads TGTGCCAGCAGCTTTGCAGTAGGTGACAGAGCTAACTATGGCTACACCTTC. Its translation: CASSFAVGDRANYGYTF.

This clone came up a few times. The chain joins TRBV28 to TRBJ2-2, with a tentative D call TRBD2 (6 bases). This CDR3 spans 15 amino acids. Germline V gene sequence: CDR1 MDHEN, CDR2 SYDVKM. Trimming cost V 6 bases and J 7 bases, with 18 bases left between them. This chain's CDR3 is CASSRCAWGDGELFF. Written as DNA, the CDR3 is TGTGCCAGCAGCCGCTGTGCGTGGGGGGACGGGGAGCTGTTTTTT.

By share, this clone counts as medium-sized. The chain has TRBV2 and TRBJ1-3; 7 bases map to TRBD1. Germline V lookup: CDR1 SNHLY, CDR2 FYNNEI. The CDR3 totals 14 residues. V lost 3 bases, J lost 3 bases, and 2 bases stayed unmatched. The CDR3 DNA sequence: TGTGCCAGCAGTGAGCGGACAGGTGGAAACACCATATATTTT. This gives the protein CASSERTGGNTIYF.

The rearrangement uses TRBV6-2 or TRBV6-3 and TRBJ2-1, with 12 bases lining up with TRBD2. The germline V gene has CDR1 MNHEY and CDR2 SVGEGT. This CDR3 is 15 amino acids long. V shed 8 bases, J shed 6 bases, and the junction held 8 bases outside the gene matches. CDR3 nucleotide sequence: TGTGCCAGCGGGTCCAGGACTAGCGGGGTCAATGAGCAGTTCTTC. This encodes CASGSRTSGVNEQFF.

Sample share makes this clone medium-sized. CDR3 amino acids: CASSPGELQGQPQHF. CDR3 in DNA: TGTGCCAGCAGCCCGGGGGAACTACAGGGTCAGCCCCAGCATTTT. The chain couples TRBV7-3 to TRBJ1-5; possible D gene TRBD1, 6 bases. The V and J ends lost 5 bases and 6 bases respectively, with 17 bases between them. Germline loops: CDR1 SGHTA, CDR2 FQGTGA. The CDR3 is made up of 15 amino acids. Variable domain in full (rest from reference TRBV7-3 and TRBJ1-5): GAGVSQTPSNKVTEKGKYVELRCDPISGHTALYWYRQSLGQGPEFLIYFQGTGAADDSGLPNDRFFAVRPEGSVSTLKIQRTERGDSAVYLCASSPGELQGQPQHFGDGTRLSIL.

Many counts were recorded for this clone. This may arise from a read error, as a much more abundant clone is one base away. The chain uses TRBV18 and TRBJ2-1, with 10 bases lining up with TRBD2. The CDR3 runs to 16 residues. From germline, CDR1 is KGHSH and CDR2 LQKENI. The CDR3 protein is CTSSPPPTSGYNEQFF. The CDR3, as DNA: TGTACCAGCTCACCACCCCCGACTAGCGGGTACAATGAGCAGTTCTTC.

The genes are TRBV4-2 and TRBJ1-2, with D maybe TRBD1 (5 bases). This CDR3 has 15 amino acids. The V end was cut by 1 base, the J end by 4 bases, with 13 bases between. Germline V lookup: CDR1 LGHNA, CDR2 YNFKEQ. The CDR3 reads CASSQVDGAGYGYTF. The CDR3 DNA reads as TGTGCCAGCAGCCAAGTCGACGGGGCGGGCTATGGCTACACCTTC.

CDR3 DNA: TGCAGTGCTAGTAGCGGGTTCTACGAGCAGTACTTC. Protein product: CSASSGFYEQYF. The chain recombines TRBV20-1 with TRBJ2-7; the match to TRBD2 covers 7 bases. Germline V gene data show CDR1 as DFQATT and CDR2 as SNEGSKA (reference sequence). With V trimmed by 3 bases and J by 3 bases, 2 bases remained unmatched. The CDR3 consists of 12 residues.

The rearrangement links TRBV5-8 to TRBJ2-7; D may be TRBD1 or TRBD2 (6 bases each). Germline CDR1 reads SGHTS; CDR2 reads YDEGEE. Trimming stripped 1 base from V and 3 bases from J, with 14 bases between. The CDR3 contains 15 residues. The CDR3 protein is CASSLQQGLGYEQYF. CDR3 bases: TGTGCCAGCAGCTTGCAACAGGGACTCGGCTACGAGCAGTACTTC. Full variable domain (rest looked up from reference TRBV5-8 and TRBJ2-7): EAGVTQSPTHLIKTRGQQATLRCSPISGHTSVYWYQQALGLGLQFLLWYDEGEERNRGNFPPRFSGRQFPNYSSELNVNALELEDSALYLCASSLQQGLGYEQYFGPGTRLTVT.

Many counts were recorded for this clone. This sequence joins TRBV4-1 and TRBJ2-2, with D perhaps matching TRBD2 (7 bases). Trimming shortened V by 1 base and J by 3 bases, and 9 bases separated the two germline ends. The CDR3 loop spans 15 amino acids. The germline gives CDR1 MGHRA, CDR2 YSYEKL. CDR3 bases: TGCGCCAGCAGCCAAGCCGGGGGGCACACCGGGGAGCTGTTTTTT. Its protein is CASSQAGGHTGELFF.

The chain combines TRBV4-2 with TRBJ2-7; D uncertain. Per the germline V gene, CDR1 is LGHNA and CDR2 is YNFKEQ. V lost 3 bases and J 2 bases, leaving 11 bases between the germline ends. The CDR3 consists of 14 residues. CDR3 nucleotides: TGTGCCAGCAGCCAGGTTTCCGGTCCCTACGAGCAGTACTTC. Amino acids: CASSQVSGPYEQYF.

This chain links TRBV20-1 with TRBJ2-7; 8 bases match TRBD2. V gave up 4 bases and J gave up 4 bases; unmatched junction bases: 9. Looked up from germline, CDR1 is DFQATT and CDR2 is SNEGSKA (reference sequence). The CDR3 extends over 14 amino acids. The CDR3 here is CSANSPGGGYEQYF. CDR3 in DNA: TGCAGTGCTAACTCCCCCGGCGGGGGGTACGAGCAGTACTTC.

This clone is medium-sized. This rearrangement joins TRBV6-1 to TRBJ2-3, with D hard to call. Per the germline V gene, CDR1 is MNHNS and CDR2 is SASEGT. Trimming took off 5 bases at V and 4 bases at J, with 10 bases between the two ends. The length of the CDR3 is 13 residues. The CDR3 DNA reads TGTGCCAGCAGTCGAAGGGAACCAGATACGCAGTATTTT. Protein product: CASSRREPDTQYF.

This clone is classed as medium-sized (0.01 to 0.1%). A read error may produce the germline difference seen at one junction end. CDR3: CASNIQGTVQPQHF. The CDR3 region has the DNA TGTGCCAGTAATATACAGGGGACGGTACAGCCCCAGCATTTT. The genes are TRBV19 and TRBJ1-5; 7 nucleotides match TRBD1. The germline CDR1 and CDR2 sequences are LNHDA and SQIVND (reference sequence). The CDR3 is 14 residues long.

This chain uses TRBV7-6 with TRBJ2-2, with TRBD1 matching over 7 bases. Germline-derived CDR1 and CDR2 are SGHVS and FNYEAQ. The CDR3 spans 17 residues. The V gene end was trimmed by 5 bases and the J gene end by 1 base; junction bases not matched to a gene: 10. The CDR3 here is CASSPYGQAENTGELFF. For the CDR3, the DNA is TGTGCCAGCAGCCCTTACGGACAGGCTGAGAACACCGGGGAGCTGTTTTTT.